This T cell receptor beta chain emerged from a study of stem cell transplantation in POMP-related autoinflammatory disease. Study background: Pre-transplant patients had naive-skewed CD4+ T cells and few CD8+ T cells.

Prominent immunodeficiency with autoinflammation defined PRAID. Produced via immunoSEQ multiplex PCR; TCRdb's table is partial and in-frame only. The sample consists of some 65,000 clones, approximately 91% of them appearing once. Findings and caveats of the study: PRAID patients trended toward lower TRB diversity and higher clonality in all analyzed T-cell subsets. Fewer unique TRB V-J gene pairings were identified in patients with PRAID.

This CDR3 region has 15 residues. J lost 2 bases, V lost 1 base, and 1 base had no gene match. The germline CDR1 and CDR2 sequences are SGHAT and FQNNGV. Points on this clone: Its specificity is unknown.

The chain combines TRBV11-2 with TRBJ1-1, with 10 bases lining up with TRBD1. This TCR derives from a human patient with POMP-related autoinflammation and immune dysregulation (PRAID). Certain T cells may be donor cells from the graft. Sequences were derived from CD4+ T cells from PBMCs, sampled after stem cell transplantation. CDR3 protein: CASSLGQGANTEAFF. DNA of the CDR3: TGTGCCAGCAGCTTAGGACAGGGGGCTAACACTGAAGCTTTCTTT.